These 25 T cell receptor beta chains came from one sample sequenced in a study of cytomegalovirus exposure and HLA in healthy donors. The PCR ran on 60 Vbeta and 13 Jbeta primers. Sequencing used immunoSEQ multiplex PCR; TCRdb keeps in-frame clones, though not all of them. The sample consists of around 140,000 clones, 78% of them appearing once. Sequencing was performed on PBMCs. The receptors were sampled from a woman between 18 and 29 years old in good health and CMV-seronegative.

The DNA of the CDR3 is TGTGCCAGCAGTTCCCAACAGGGTAACGAGCAGTACTTC. Protein product: CASSSQQGNEQYF. The chain combines TRBV27 with TRBJ2-7, with TRBD1 as a possible D gene (6 bases). V was cut by 4 bases and J by 5 bases, with 12 bases left in between. Germline V gene lookup returns CDR1 MNHEY and CDR2 SMNVEV (reference sequence). CDR3 length: 13 amino acids.

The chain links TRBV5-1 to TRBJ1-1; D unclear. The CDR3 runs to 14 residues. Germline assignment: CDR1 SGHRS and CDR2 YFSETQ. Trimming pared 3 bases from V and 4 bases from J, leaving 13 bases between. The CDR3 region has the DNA TGCGCCAGCAGCTACCCTCAGGTGGGCACTGAAGCTTTCTTT. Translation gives CASSYPQVGTEAFF.

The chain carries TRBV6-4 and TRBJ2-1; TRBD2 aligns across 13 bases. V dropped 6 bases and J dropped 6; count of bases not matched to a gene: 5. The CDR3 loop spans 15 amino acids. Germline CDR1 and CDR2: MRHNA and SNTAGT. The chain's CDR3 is CASSGGLAGSNEQFF. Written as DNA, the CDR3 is TGTGCCAGCAGCGGGGGACTAGCGGGGAGCAATGAGCAGTTCTTC.

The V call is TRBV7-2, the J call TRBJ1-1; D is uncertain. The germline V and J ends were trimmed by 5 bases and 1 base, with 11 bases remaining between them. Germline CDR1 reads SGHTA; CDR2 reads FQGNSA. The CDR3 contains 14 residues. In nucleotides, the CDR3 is TGTGCCAGCAGCCTTAGTGGAGAGAACACTGAAGCTTTCTTT. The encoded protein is CASSLSGENTEAFF.

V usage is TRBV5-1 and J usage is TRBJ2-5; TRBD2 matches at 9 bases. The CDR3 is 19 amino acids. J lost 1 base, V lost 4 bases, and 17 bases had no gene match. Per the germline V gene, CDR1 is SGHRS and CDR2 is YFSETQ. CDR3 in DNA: TGCGCCAGCAGCCCGGGTGATAGCGGGAGTGTAAGGGCCCAAGAGACCCAGTACTTC. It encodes CASSPGDSGSVRAQETQYF.

The DNA for the CDR3 is TGTGCCAGCAGCTTAGGGAGGATAACGGAAAAACTGTTTTTT. Its protein is CASSLGRITEKLFF. The genes are TRBV7-8 and TRBJ1-4, with D unclear. The V gene's germline CDR1 is SGHVS and CDR2 FQNEAQ. The V gene lost 1 base and the J gene lost 8 bases, with 11 bases spanning the gap. The CDR3 is 14 residues long.

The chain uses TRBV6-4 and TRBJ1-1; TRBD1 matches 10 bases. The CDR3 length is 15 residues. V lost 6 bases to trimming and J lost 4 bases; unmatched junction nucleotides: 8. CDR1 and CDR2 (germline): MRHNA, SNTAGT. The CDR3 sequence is CASRRGTGDTTEAFF. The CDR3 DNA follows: TGTGCCAGCAGACGCGGGACAGGGGATACCACTGAAGCTTTCTTT.

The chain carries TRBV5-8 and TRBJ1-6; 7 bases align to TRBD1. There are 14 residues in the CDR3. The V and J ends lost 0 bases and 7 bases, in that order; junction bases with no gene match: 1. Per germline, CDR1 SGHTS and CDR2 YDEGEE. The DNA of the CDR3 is TGTGCCAGCAGCTTGGGCAGGGGGAATTCACCCCTCCACTTT. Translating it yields CASSLGRGNSPLHF.

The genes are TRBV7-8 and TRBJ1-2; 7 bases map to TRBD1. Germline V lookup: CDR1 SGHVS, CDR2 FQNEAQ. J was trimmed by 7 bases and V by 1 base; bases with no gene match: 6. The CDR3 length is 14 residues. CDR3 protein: CASSLDRGETGYTF. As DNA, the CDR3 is TGTGCCAGCAGCTTAGACAGGGGCGAAACTGGCTACACCTTC.

The CDR3 sequence: CASRRGPGRTDTQYF. CDR3 sequence (DNA): TGTGCCAGCAGACGAGGGCCCGGCCGCACAGATACGCAGTATTTT. The chain is built from TRBV6-5 and TRBJ2-3; D might be TRBD2 (5 bases). Trimming took 6 bases from V and 1 from J, leaving 14 bases between them. From germline, CDR1 is MNHEY and CDR2 SVGAGI. This CDR3 contains 15 residues.

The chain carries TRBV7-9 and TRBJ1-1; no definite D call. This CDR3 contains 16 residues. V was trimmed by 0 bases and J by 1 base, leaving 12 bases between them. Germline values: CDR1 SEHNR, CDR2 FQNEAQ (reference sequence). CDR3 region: CASSLASSAKNTEAFF. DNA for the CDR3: TGTGCCAGCAGCTTAGCGTCCTCAGCGAAGAACACTGAAGCTTTCTTT.

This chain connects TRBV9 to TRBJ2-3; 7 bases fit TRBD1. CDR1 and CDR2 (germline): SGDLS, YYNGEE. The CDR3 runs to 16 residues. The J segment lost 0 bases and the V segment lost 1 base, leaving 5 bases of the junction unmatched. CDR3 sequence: CASSVWQGVSTDTQYF. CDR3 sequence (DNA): TGTGCCAGCAGCGTATGGCAGGGGGTTAGCACAGATACGCAGTATTTT.

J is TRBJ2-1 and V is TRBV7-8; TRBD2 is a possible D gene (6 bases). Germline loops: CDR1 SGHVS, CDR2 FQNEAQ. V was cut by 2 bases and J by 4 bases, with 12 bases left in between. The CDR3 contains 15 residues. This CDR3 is CASSLLEGRYNEQFF. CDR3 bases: TGTGCCAGCAGCTTACTGGAGGGGAGGTACAATGAGCAGTTCTTC.

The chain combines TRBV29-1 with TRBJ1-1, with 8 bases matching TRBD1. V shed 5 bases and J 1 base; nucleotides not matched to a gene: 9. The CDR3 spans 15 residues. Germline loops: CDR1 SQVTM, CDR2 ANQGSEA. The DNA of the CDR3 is TGCAGCGTTCTGGGGGGACAGGCGTCGAACACTGAAGCTTTCTTT. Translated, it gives CSVLGGQASNTEAFF.

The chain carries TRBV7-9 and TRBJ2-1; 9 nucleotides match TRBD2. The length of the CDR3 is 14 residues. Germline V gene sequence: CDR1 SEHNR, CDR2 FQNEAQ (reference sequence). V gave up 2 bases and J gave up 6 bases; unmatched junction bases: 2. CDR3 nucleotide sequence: TGTGCCAGCAGCTTACTAGCGGGAATCAATGAGCAGTTCTTC. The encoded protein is CASSLLAGINEQFF.

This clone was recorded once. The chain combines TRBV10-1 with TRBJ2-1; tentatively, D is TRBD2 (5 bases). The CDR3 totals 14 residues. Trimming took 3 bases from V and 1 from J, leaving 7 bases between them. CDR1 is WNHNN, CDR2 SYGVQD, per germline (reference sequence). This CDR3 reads CASSDGLSYNEQFF. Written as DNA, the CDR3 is TGCGCCAGCAGTGACGGACTTTCCTACAATGAGCAGTTCTTC.

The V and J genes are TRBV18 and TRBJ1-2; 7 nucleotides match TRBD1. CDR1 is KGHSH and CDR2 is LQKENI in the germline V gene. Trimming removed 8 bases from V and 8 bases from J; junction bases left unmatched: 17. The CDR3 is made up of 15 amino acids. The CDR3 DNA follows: TGTGCCAGCCTTCGACCGGGACAGAGATTCCAGGGCTACACCTTC. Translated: CASLRPGQRFQGYTF. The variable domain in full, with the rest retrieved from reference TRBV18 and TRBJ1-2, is NAGVMQNPRHLVRRRGQEARLRCSPMKGHSHVYWYRQLPEEGLKFMVYLQKENIIDESGMPKERFSAEFPKEGPSILRIQQVVRGDSAAYFCASLRPGQRFQGYTFGSGTRLTVV.

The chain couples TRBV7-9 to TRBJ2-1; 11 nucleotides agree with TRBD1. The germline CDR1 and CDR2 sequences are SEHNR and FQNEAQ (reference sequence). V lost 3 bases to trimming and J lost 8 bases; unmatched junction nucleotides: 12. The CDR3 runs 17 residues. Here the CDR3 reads CASSFPRRGQGDDEQFF. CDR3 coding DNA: TGTGCCAGCAGCTTCCCAAGGAGGGGACAGGGGGATGATGAGCAGTTCTTC.

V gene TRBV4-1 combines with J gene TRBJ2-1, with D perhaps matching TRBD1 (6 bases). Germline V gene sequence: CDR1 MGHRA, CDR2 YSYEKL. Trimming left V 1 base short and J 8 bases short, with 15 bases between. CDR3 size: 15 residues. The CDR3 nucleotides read TGCGCCAGCAGCCAAGCGGCAGGGGTAAGCTATGAGCAGTTCTTC. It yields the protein CASSQAAGVSYEQFF.

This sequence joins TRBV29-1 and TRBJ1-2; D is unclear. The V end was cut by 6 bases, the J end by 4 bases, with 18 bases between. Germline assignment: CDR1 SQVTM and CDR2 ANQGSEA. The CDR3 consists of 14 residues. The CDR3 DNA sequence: TGCAGCGTAGAAAGACTCCTTGGCTCCTATGGCTACACCTTC. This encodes CSVERLLGSYGYTF.

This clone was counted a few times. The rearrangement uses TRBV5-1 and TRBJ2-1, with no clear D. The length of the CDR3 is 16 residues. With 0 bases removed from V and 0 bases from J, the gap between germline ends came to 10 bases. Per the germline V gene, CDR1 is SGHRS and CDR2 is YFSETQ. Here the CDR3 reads CASSLEAASSYNEQFF. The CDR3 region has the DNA TGCGCCAGCAGCTTGGAGGCAGCGAGCTCCTACAATGAGCAGTTCTTC.

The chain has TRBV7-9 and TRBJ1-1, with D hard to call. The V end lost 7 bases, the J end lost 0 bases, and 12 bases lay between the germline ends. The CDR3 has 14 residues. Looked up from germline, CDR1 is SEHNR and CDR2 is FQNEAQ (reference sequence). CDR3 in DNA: TGTGCCAGCACCCAATACAGATTGAACACTGAAGCTTTCTTT. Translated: CASTQYRLNTEAFF.

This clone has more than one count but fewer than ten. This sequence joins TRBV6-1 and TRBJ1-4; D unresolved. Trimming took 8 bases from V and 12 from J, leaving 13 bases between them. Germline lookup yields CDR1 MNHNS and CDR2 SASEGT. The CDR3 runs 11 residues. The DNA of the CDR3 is TGTGCCAGCGCTACAGAGAATGAACTGTTTTTT. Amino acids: CASATENELFF.

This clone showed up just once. The DNA for the CDR3 is TGTGCCATTCGACGGGAATTCTCTAACTATGGCTACACCTTC. This codes for CAIRREFSNYGYTF. The V call is TRBV10-3, the J call TRBJ1-2; D not certain. Germline V gene sequence: CDR1 ENHRY, CDR2 SYGVKD. The CDR3 spans 14 residues. V lost 9 bases and J lost 0, with 14 bases in between.

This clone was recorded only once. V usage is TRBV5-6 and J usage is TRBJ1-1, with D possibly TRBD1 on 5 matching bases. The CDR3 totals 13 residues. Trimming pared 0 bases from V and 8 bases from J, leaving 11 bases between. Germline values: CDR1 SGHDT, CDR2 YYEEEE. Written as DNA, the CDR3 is TGTGCCAGCAGCTTGGCGTTTGCAGGGGAAGCTTTCTTT. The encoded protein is CASSLAFAGEAFF.